The T cell receptor beta chain described here comes from a study of blood T cell repertoires in COVID-19. Across the whole study: Acute-phase and convalescent COVID-19 samples originated in the United States, Italy and Spain. Sources were T cells, B-cell-depleted T cells, or PBMCs; the material itself was cDNA or gDNA.

This CDR3 contains 12 residues. V dropped 0 bases and J dropped 13; count of bases not matched to a gene: 3. Germline loops: CDR1 LNHNV, CDR2 YYDKDF (reference sequence). The participants were between roughly 18 and 100 years old and came from some 25 US areas. As originally analysed: From reference gene primer amplification, estimates of nucleated cell counts were derived. Profiling relied on immunoSEQ multiplex PCR, and the TCRdb table lists in-frame clones only, not all of them. V and J calls and clone size are given by that table; D and trimming were obtained from the DNA. The sample includes 340,000 or so clones, about 86% of them seen just once.

This TCR came from a middle-aged woman with acute COVID-19. Sample: PBMCs or T cells enriched from blood (not recorded which). V gene TRBV15 combines with J gene TRBJ2-1; 7 bases map to TRBD1. The DNA of the CDR3 is TGTGCCACCAGCAGAGATAAGGGGGCTCAGTTCTTC. Encoded protein: CATSRDKGAQFF.